This T cell receptor (beta chain) was retrieved from a study of CD8 T cells in Susac syndrome. Findings of the study overall: The TCR sequencing and HLA analysis in the study involved a relatively small number of individuals, as the study acknowledged.

Random hexamers were used to reverse transcribe the RNA input (roughly 0.5 to 1 ug). TCR beta CDR3 was amplified by immunoSEQ covering 54 Vbeta and 13 Jbeta. TCRdb re-called the immunoSEQ multiplex PCR reads with MiXCR, one entry per CDR3 protein. The table shows 70,000 or so distinct CDR3 sequences, with approximately 95% occurring only once. As concerns this clonotype: The target antigen is unknown.

The CDR3 contains 16 residues. Germline CDR1 and CDR2: SGHVS and FNYEAQ. V lost 3 bases to trimming and J lost 1 base, with 14 bases between them. The individuals used as controls were healthy donors who had been matched for both age and sex. The TEMRA cells underwent FACS enrichment, while the CD8+ and CD4+ T cells underwent negative isolation. Sequencing was done on a sample of CD8+ T cells from PBMCs. The receptor's source is a human donor in good health. This chain joins TRBV7-6 and TRBJ2-3; no reliable D call. The CDR3 region is CASSFGSNQRTDTQYF. CDR3 nucleotide sequence: TGTGCCAGCAGCTTCGGGTCCAACCAGCGCACAGATACGCAGTATTTT.